This T cell receptor (beta chain) was profiled in a study of CD8 T cells in Susac syndrome (dated by TCRdb to 2018 to 2020). For the wider study: Of the Susac syndrome patients who were sequenced, eight or nine were in clinical remission while about 6 had clinically active disease. Susac syndrome patients were therapy-naive, on corticosteroids (some also receiving IVIg), or on IVIg alone at blood withdrawal. Repertoire sequencing was used to test whether CD8+ T cell activation and differentiation in Susac syndrome was antigen driven. Summary of the overall study and its limitations: In patients with Susac syndrome, the CD4+ T cell repertoire showed no detectable clonal expansion. The number of individuals in the TCR sequencing and HLA analysis was acknowledged as relatively small.

Note on this clonotype: Its antigen specificity is not known. The junction departs from the called germline gene at one end, perhaps through a read error.

Peripheral blood CD8+ and CD4+ T cells from healthy donors, Susac syndrome patients and multiple sclerosis patients were profiled using high-throughput TCR beta sequencing. The Susac syndrome patients fulfilled recently defined diagnostic criteria for definite or probable disease. Bulk CD8+ and CD4+ T cells were purified magnetically by negative isolation, whereas CD8+ TEMRA cells were enriched by FACS. Blood was drawn into EDTA tubes, processed within 24 hours, and PBMCs were isolated by density gradient centrifugation. PBMCs intended for TCR sequencing were frozen in liquid nitrogen and were later thawed in a 37 degrees C water bath. Purity of sorted or isolated CD4+, CD8+ and CD8+ TEMRA cells was at least 90%. The CDR3 measures 13 amino acids from cysteine to phenylalanine. Kept here is only the CDR3 DNA, which spans 39 bases and is read in frame from base 1. CDR1 and CDR2 (GTSNPN, SVGIG) derive from the germline V gene (reference sequence).

RNA was extracted using the RNeasy kit, and roughly 0.5 to 1 microgram was reverse transcribed with random hexamers. The immunoSEQ multiplex PCR assay, which covers 54 Vbeta and 13 Jbeta segments, was used to amplify TCR beta CDR3 regions. To correct PCR amplification bias, a synthetic template baseline was used for both primer optimization and computational correction. The original pipeline was this. Reads were annotated to V, D and J genes per IMGT and analyzed with immunoSEQ Analyzer, keeping only productive sequences. Clonality was calculated as one minus the Shannon entropy normalized by log2 of the number of productive unique sequences. For each patient and control, public and private clones were evaluated within the 100 most prevalent clones. Clones were defined as Susac-specific when absent from the healthy and MS cohorts, from roughly 1,000 published viral clones and from other ImmuneACCESS disease sequences. TCRdb handled the public reads itself, with Q25 trimming in fastp and clone calling in MiXCR, and kept productive beta chains. Each record represents a unique CDR3 protein, reported with the most common genes and DNA among its rows. TCRdb, rather than the study authors, made the V and J calls. This sample has under 250,000 distinct CDR3 sequences in its table, and about 95% of those were observed once. The ten largest clonotypes hold about 0.14% of the sample.

The V and J segments used are TRBV30 and TRBJ2-5; no D gene call is confident. The sample was CD4+ T cells from PBMCs. The receptor was isolated from a human donor with Susac syndrome. At the DNA level, the sequence is TGTGCCTGGAGTCCCAACTTCCAAGGGACCCAGTACTTC. Its coded protein is CAWSPNFQGTQYF.